This T cell receptor (beta chain) emerged from a study of shared clonotypes between healthy human individuals. About the research overall: CD4 naive and CD4 memory each took three plates per donor, while CD8 naive took two and CD8 memory one.

With regard to this clone: Its target is not known.

Trimming took off 3 bases at V and 5 bases at J, with 13 bases between the two ends. This CDR3 comprises 14 residues. CDR1 MNHEY and CDR2 SMNVEV come from the germline V gene (reference sequence). The data were produced by immunoSEQ multiplex PCR, yet TCRdb's version contains in-frame clones alone and is incomplete. The table shows about 710,000 clones, with just under 75% occurring only once. Study-wide results and caveats: Naive subsets, compared against memory subsets, generally had larger estimated richness values. When compared with the clonotypes that were shared by all four sorted-subset donors, the non-shared clonotypes turned out to have lower generation probabilities.

The source is a woman under 40 in good health. J is TRBJ2-5 and V is TRBV27; perhaps TRBD2 as D (5 bases). Material for sequencing was memory CD4+ T cells sorted from blood. Subset specified: CD45RA-negative fraction. The CDR3 DNA is TGTGCCAGCAGTTTGAGCGGCACGGTGGAGACCCAGTACTTC. Its translation: CASSLSGTVETQYF.